The entry below gives a single T cell receptor (beta chain) sequence along with its context. Its antigen is unknown. Every HIV-positive participant received treatment in the United States. Investigators performed immunoSEQ version v3.0 at survey level. Profiled with immunoSEQ multiplex PCR; TCRdb holds only in-frame clones, not every one. Among around 24,000 clones listed, about 77% were seen once. This record belongs to a study of long-term antiretroviral therapy in people with HIV. Study details: Earliest sampling preceded the 2015 immediate-ART recommendation by about a decade. Findings and limits, study-wide: Whereas controls had wider CDR3 length ranges, HIV repertoires had narrower ones.

This sequence originates from a woman aged 40-49 years with HIV. The sequences come from unsorted PBMCs, collected 0.5 years after starting antiretroviral therapy.

Here the CDR3 DNA reads TGTGCCAGCAGCTGGGATTGGACGAACACTGAAGCTTTCTTT. The encoded protein is CASSWDWTNTEAFF. The chain couples TRBV5-6 to TRBJ1-1; no reliable D call. The CDR3 is 14 residues long. CDR1 and CDR2 from the germline V gene are SGHDT and YYEEEE. The V and J ends lost 3 bases and 1 base respectively, with 10 bases between them.